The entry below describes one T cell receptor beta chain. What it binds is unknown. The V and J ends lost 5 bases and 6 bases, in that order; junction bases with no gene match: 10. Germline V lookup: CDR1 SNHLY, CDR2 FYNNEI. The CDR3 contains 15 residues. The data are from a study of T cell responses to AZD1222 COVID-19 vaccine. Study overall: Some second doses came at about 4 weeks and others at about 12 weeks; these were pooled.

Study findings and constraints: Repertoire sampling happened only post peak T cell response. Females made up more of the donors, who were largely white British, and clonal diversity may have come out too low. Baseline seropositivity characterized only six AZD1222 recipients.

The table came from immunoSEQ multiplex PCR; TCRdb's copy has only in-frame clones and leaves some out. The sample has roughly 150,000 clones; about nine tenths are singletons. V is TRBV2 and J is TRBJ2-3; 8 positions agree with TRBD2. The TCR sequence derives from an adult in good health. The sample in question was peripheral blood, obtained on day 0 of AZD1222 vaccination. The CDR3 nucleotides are TGTGCCAGCAGTCCCACTAGCGGAGGTCGTGATACGCAGTATTTT. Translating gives CASSPTSGGRDTQYF.